This T cell receptor (beta chain) was captured in a study of blood T cell repertoires in COVID-19. Study context: Acute-phase and convalescent COVID-19 samples originated in the United States, Italy and Spain. Sample material is recorded as cDNA or gDNA derived from T cells, B-cell-depleted T cells, or PBMCs.

The table came from immunoSEQ multiplex PCR; TCRdb's copy has only in-frame clones and leaves some out. The sample includes roughly 330,000 clones, around nine tenths of them seen just once. The length of the CDR3 is 20 residues. Germline V gene lookup returns CDR1 MRHNA and CDR2 SNTAGT. The J segment lost 2 bases and the V segment lost 6 bases, leaving 21 bases of the junction unmatched. In terms of age and location, participants ranged from roughly 18 to 95 years and lived in about two dozen US areas. This rearrangement joins TRBV6-4 to TRBJ1-5, with 8 bases that match TRBD1. Material: PBMCs or T cells enriched from blood (not recorded which). This sequence originates from a man aged 25-45 years who had recovered from COVID-19. CDR3 protein: CASSEPEDLDRAGGNQPQHF. CDR3 bases: TGTGCCAGCAGCGAACCCGAAGACCTGGACAGGGCGGGTGGCAATCAGCCCCAGCATTTT.